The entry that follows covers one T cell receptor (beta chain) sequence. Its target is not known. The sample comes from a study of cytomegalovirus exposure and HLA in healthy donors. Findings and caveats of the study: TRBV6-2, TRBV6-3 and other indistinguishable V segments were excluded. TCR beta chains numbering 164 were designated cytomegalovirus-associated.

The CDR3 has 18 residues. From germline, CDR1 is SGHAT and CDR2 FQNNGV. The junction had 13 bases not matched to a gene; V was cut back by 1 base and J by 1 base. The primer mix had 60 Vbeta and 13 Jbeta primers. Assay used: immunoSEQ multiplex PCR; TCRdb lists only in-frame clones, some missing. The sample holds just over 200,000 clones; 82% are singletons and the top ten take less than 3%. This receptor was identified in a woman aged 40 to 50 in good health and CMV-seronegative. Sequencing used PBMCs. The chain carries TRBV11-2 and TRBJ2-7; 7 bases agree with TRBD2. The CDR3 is CASSLGYPGQRGSYEQYF. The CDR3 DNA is TGTGCCAGCAGCTTAGGTTATCCCGGGCAGCGGGGATCCTACGAGCAGTACTTC.